This T cell receptor beta chain was identified during a study of blood T cells in healthy people across ages. The study's findings and limits: Shifts in expanded clonotypes may have been confounded by donor CMV status, which was unknown.

Through a sample-barcoded 5' primer and a J-beta primer mix, a second PCR was run for roughly 6 to 12 cycles. TCRdb processed the 5' RACE reads anew with MiXCR; each CDR3 protein has one entry. The sample yields 850,000 to 950,000 distinct CDR3 sequences, less than 35% seen once. Trimming left V 5 bases short and J 2 bases short, with 16 bases between. This CDR3 has 14 amino acids. Germline-derived CDR1 and CDR2 are SQVTM and ANQGSEA. For this clonotype: Its antigen is unknown.

What was sequenced was blood. The chain couples TRBV29-1 to TRBJ2-7, with TRBD1 as a possible D gene (7 bases). This TCR came from a woman aged 80 or over in good health. CDR3 residues: CSVLTGREPYEQYF. DNA for the CDR3: TGCAGCGTTTTGACAGGGCGGGAACCCTACGAGCAGTACTTC.